Each of the 18 T cell receptor beta chains below was sequenced from the same sample in a study of T cell repertoires in cytomegalovirus infection (dated by TCRdb to the late 2010s). The listed sequencing device is Illumina HiSeq 1500. The public sequencing data were trimmed at Q25 with fastp and processed into clonotypes with MiXCR by TCRdb, which kept only in-frame beta chains. Rows merge per CDR3 protein into single entries with the most common DNA and genes. This sample is represented by 650,000 to 900,000 distinct CDR3 sequences; almost 30% of them were singletons. Of the sample, around 13% falls within the top ten clones. Antigens of these TCRs are unknown. What the treatment or condition label conveys for this sample: in vitro stimulation with specific CMV peptide epitopes to enrich CMV-specific T cells. The sequencing used cultured CD8+ T cells from PBMCs, collected from culture after CMV antigen stimulation. All receptors derive from a human donor in good health (CMV status not recorded). Some clones in this sample may be carry-over from other donors' samples.

In its sample, this clonotype was seen a few times. This rearrangement joins TRBV4-1 to TRBJ1-6; 7 positions match TRBD1. The ends lost 4 bases at V and 7 bases at J; junction bases unmatched: 10. CDR3 length: 16 amino acids. Per the germline V gene, CDR1 is MGHRA and CDR2 is YSYEKL. The CDR3 spells CASSLRTGTENSPLHF. The CDR3 region has the DNA TGCGCCAGCAGCCTACGCACCGGGACAGAGAATTCACCCCTCCACTTT.

V is TRBV27 and J is TRBJ2-5; 7 bases line up with TRBD2. CDR1 MNHEY and CDR2 SMNVEV come from the germline V gene (reference sequence). With 2 bases clipped from V and 3 bases from J, the junction kept 9 bases outside the gene matches. The CDR3 spans 16 residues. In nucleotides, the CDR3 is TGTGCCAGCAGTTTACAGATCGGCAGCGGGGAAGAGACCCAGTACTTC. This encodes CASSLQIGSGEETQYF.

This sequence joins TRBV7-6 and TRBJ2-7; D remains ambiguous. The length of the CDR3 is 13 residues. Germline V lookup: CDR1 SGHVS, CDR2 FNYEAQ. The CDR3 DNA sequence: TGTACCAGCAGTCCCATCCAGGCCTACGAGCAGTACGTC. Translated, it gives CTSSPIQAYEQYV.

The V gene is TRBV20-1, the J gene TRBJ2-1; D call uncertain. The CDR3 runs 16 residues. Germline CDR1 reads DFQATT; CDR2 reads SNEGSKA (reference sequence). The germline V and J ends were trimmed by 0 bases and 0 bases, with 12 bases remaining between them. The CDR3 DNA reads as TGCAGTGCTAGAGATCGTTCCAGAAGCTCCTACAATGAGCAGTTCTTC. Its protein product is CSARDRSRSSYNEQFF.

This clonotype was observed a few times. The chain is built from TRBV7-9 and TRBJ2-5; D is ambiguous. The germline CDR1 and CDR2 sequences are SEHNR and FQNEAQ (reference sequence). The V end lost 5 bases, the J end lost 5 bases, and 15 bases lay between the germline ends. The CDR3 loop spans 14 amino acids. The CDR3 protein is CASSPPWRVETQYF. In DNA form, the CDR3 reads TGTGCCAGCAGCCCGCCTTGGAGAGTGGAGACCCAGTACTTC.

This clonotype was seen more than once but under ten times. The chain links TRBV6-5 to TRBJ2-3; 7 bases agree with TRBD1. CDR1 is MNHEY and CDR2 is SVGAGI in the germline V gene. The J segment lost 1 base and the V segment lost 7 bases, leaving 5 bases of the junction unmatched. This CDR3 region has 14 residues. Here the CDR3 reads CASKKGTGTDTQYF. In DNA, the CDR3 is TGTGCCAGCAAAAAAGGGACAGGCACAGATACGCAGTATTTT.

The J gene is TRBJ2-1, the V gene TRBV27; 13 nucleotides line up with TRBD2. The CDR3 is 15 residues long. Germline lookup yields CDR1 MNHEY and CDR2 SMNVEV (reference sequence). V lost 5 bases, J lost 8 bases, and 6 bases stayed unmatched. The CDR3 nucleotides read TGTGCCAGCAGTCCACGACTAGCGGGGGGAGATGAGCAGTTCTTC. Translated: CASSPRLAGGDEQFF.

Only a few counts were recorded for this clonotype. This chain joins TRBV7-2 and TRBJ1-6; no firm D call. Trimming removed 2 bases from V and 7 bases from J, with 18 bases in between. Germline values: CDR1 SGHTA, CDR2 FQGNSA. CDR3 length: 17 amino acids. The CDR3 DNA reads as TGTGCCAGCAGCTTAATCGGGAGACTTAAGCCAAATTCACCCCTCCACTTT. Its translation is CASSLIGRLKPNSPLHF.

V and J are TRBV12-3 or TRBV12-4 and TRBJ2-3; D remains unclear. V was pared by 2 bases and J by 2 bases, with 17 bases between. The CDR3 is made up of 17 amino acids. For the CDR3, the DNA is TGTGCCAGCAGTTTACTCGCTGGTGGCCTGGACACAGATACGCAGTATTTT. Translating gives CASSLLAGGLDTDTQYF.

The V call is TRBV3-1, the J call TRBJ2-1; 9 bases fit TRBD1. The CDR3 runs to 16 residues. The V gene's germline CDR1 is LGHDT and CDR2 YNNKEL (reference sequence). The ends lost 5 bases at V and 8 bases at J; junction bases unmatched: 13. Here the CDR3 reads CASSRTPGQGIHEQFF. The CDR3 DNA sequence: TGTGCCAGCAGCAGAACCCCGGGACAGGGAATCCATGAGCAGTTCTTC.

This clonotype was picked up a small number of times. The chain has TRBV6-1 and TRBJ1-5; possible D gene TRBD1, 5 bases. V lost 4 bases and J lost 5, with 12 bases in between. The germline gives CDR1 MNHNS, CDR2 SASEGT. The CDR3 has 14 amino acids. The CDR3 nucleotides are TGTGCCAGCAGTGGGCAGGGATGGCATCAGCCCCAGCATTTT. This codes for CASSGQGWHQPQHF.

This clonotype was observed many times. The J gene is TRBJ1-1, the V gene TRBV7-2; D is possibly TRBD1 (6 bases). The CDR3 spans 16 residues. Germline values: CDR1 SGHTA, CDR2 FQGNSA. V lost 3 bases and J 5 bases, leaving 19 bases between the germline ends. The CDR3 reads CASSLGGGQGWTEAFF. For the CDR3, the DNA is TGTGCCAGCAGCTTGGGGGGCGGCCAGGGGTGGACTGAAGCTTTCTTT.

The chain joins TRBV25-1 to TRBJ2-1; tentatively, D is TRBD2 (6 bases). This CDR3 has 14 residues. Trimming took 6 bases from V and 6 from J, leaving 15 bases between them. CDR1 and CDR2 from the germline V gene are MGHDK and SYGVNS. The CDR3 DNA is TGTGCCAGCAGCCGTGCGGGGCGGGCCAATGAGCAGTTCTTC. It codes for CASSRAGRANEQFF.

V and J are TRBV27 and TRBJ2-3; 7 positions agree with TRBD2. This CDR3 is 15 amino acids long. Trimming took 5 bases from V and 0 from J; bases not matched to a gene: 5. Germline lookup yields CDR1 MNHEY and CDR2 SMNVEV (reference sequence). CDR3 region: CASSAGTISTDTQYF. The DNA of the CDR3 is TGTGCCAGCAGTGCCGGGACTATTAGCACAGATACGCAGTATTTT.

V is TRBV2 and J is TRBJ2-1, with D perhaps matching TRBD1 or TRBD2 (6 bases each). Trimming pared 8 bases from V and 7 bases from J, leaving 27 bases between. The length of the CDR3 is 17 residues. Germline V gives CDR1 SNHLY, CDR2 FYNNEI. CDR3 sequence: CASLVRGRGSRGNEQFF. CDR3 DNA sequence: TGTGCCAGCCTGGTCCGGGGGCGGGGAAGTAGGGGTAATGAGCAGTTCTTC.

This chain uses TRBV14 with TRBJ2-1; D is uncertain. This CDR3 has 15 amino acids. The germline V and J ends were trimmed by 1 base and 0 bases, with 7 bases remaining between them. From germline, CDR1 is SGHDN and CDR2 FVKESK. The CDR3 coding sequence is TGTGCCAGCAGCCAAGTTGGGATCTCCTACAATGAGCAGTTCTTC. Its protein product is CASSQVGISYNEQFF.

This clonotype was seen a handful of times. For the CDR3, the DNA is TGCAGCGTTGTTGACAGGGGTCCGAACACCGGGGAGCTGTTTTTT. The encoded protein is CSVVDRGPNTGELFF. The rearrangement uses TRBV29-1 and TRBJ2-2, with 8 nucleotides matching TRBD1. CDR3 length: 15 residues. Germline CDR1 and CDR2: SQVTM and ANQGSEA. Unmatched junction bases numbered 4, after V lost 4 bases and J lost 0 bases.

In its sample, this clonotype was seen a few times. The rearrangement links TRBV7-9 to TRBJ1-3; TRBD1 agrees at 9 bases. The CDR3 extends over 21 amino acids. The germline CDR1 and CDR2 sequences are SEHNR and FQNEAQ (reference sequence). The ends lost 4 bases at V and 0 bases at J; junction bases unmatched: 19. For the CDR3, the DNA is TGTGCCAGCAGCTCCTTTTCCCACCGGGACAGGGAGAGCAGCTCTGGAAACACCATATATTTT. Translation: CASSSFSHRDRESSSGNTIYF. Supplemented by reference TRBV7-9 and TRBJ1-3, the full variable domain reads DTGVSQNPRHKITKRGQNVTFRCDPISEHNRLYWYRQTLGQGPEFLTYFQNEAQLEKSRLLSDRFSAERPKGSFSTLEIQRTEQGDSAMYLCASSSFSHRDRESSSGNTIYFGEGSWLTVV.